Listed below are T cell receptor beta chains from one sample, sequenced in a study of beta chain features in type 1 diabetes. Produced via immunoSEQ multiplex PCR; TCRdb's table is partial and in-frame only. The table lists 360,000 or so clones, 20% of them singletons. Sequenced input: naive CD4+ T cells from blood. These receptors were collected from a woman under 30 in good health. The CDR3 runs from the conserved cysteine through the conserved F or W. A D gene is named only where the DNA matches it firmly. Expanded clones are given a class, and other clones once, few, many or no size at all.

J gene	V gene	D gene	clone size	CDR3 DNA	CDR3 protein
TRBJ1-2	TRBV30	TRBD1	.	TGTGCCTGGACCAGGGACAGGGGGGACTATGGCTACACCTTC	CAWTRDRGDYGYTF
TRBJ2-1	TRBV20-1	.	.	TGCAGTGCTAGAACTAGCTGGGAGCAGTTCTTC	CSARTSWEQFF
TRBJ2-1	TRBV5-4	TRBD2	.	TGTGCCAGCAGCTTGACGGTGACTAGCGGGACCTCCTACAATGAGCAGTTCTTC	CASSLTVTSGTSYNEQFF
TRBJ1-1	TRBV9	TRBD1	few	TGTGCCAGCAGCGTAGTACAGGGGGGGGACACTGAAGCTTTCTTT	CASSVVQGGDTEAFF
TRBJ2-2	TRBV6-4	.	few	TGTGCCAGCAGCAGGAACATGAACACCGGGGAGCTGTTTTTT	CASSRNMNTGELFF
TRBJ2-7	TRBV5-1	.	.	TGCGCCAGCAGTCTCCAGGGGCAGGAAAACGAGCAGTACTTC	CASSLQGQENEQYF
TRBJ2-7	TRBV19	TRBD1	few	TGTGCCACCCAAAGACAGGGTGGGCTCTACGAGCAGTACTTC	CATQRQGGLYEQYF
TRBJ1-1	TRBV27	TRBD1	.	TGTGCCAGCAGTTCCCGCCGACAGGGTGGGCGAACTGAAGCTTTCTTT	CASSSRRQGGRTEAFF
TRBJ2-1	TRBV29-1	.	few	TGCAGCGGGGGGGACGGATACAACAATGAGCAGTTCTTC	CSGGDGYNNEQFF
TRBJ2-7	TRBV28	.	.	TGTGCCAGCAGTTCCCCAAGGAGGGCGAGGAACGAGCAGTACTTC	CASSSPRRARNEQYF